This passage covers 19 T cell receptor beta chains from one sample sequenced in a study of blood T cell repertoires in COVID-19. The repertoire was sequenced with immunoSEQ multiplex PCR; TCRdb's copy has only in-frame clones and lacks some. Of about 140,000 clones listed, approximately 79% are singletons. The sample consisted of PBMCs or T cells enriched from blood (not recorded which). The receptors come from a woman aged 45 to 65 who had recovered from COVID-19.

The chain recombines TRBV19 with TRBJ2-7, with TRBD2 matching 11 bases. CDR1 and CDR2 (germline): LNHDA, SQIVND (reference sequence). The trim removed 2 bases at V and 3 bases at J, leaving 3 bases unmatched. The CDR3 loop spans 15 amino acids. The CDR3 loop is CASSILAGGHYEQYF. In DNA form, the CDR3 reads TGTGCCAGTAGTATACTAGCGGGGGGCCACTACGAGCAGTACTTC.

This clone was picked up a small number of times. The genes are TRBV4-2 and TRBJ2-2; 7 bases align to TRBD1. In germline, CDR1 is LGHNA, CDR2 YNFKEQ. V gave up 4 bases and J gave up 2 bases; unmatched junction bases: 4. The CDR3 has 15 residues. This CDR3 reads CASSPTGDNTGELFF. The CDR3 DNA follows: TGTGCCAGCAGCCCCACAGGGGATAACACCGGGGAGCTGTTTTTT.

This chain joins TRBV6-5 and TRBJ2-5; D possibly corresponds to TRBD2 (6 bases). This CDR3 comprises 13 residues. Germline values: CDR1 MNHEY, CDR2 SVGAGI. V was clipped by 6 bases and J by 5 bases, with 13 bases between them. The CDR3 nucleotides read TGTGCCAGCAGGAGACTAGACTGGGAGACCCAGTACTTC. Translating it yields CASRRLDWETQYF.

The V gene is TRBV5-1, the J gene TRBJ2-3, with D perhaps matching TRBD2 (5 bases). Germline CDR1 and CDR2: SGHRS and YFSETQ. V lost 9 bases, J lost 4 bases, and 21 bases lay in between. CDR3 length: 15 residues. This chain's CDR3 is CATSELVSFADTQYF. The CDR3, as DNA: TGCGCCACATCGGAACTAGTATCCTTCGCAGATACGCAGTATTTT.

The V call is TRBV5-6, the J call TRBJ1-1, with D unresolved. V was clipped by 2 bases and J by 0 bases, with 8 bases between them. The V gene's germline CDR1 is SGHDT and CDR2 YYEEEE. The length of the CDR3 is 14 residues. The CDR3 coding sequence is TGTGCCAGCAGCTTTTCACAGATGAACACTGAAGCTTTCTTT. Translated, it gives CASSFSQMNTEAFF.

The genes are TRBV3-1 (or the pseudogene TRBV3-2) and TRBJ2-3, with 10 bases that match TRBD2. The germline CDR1 and CDR2 sequences are LGHDT and YNNKEL (reference sequence). The trim removed 1 base at V and 2 bases at J, leaving 9 bases unmatched. The CDR3 has 18 amino acids. The CDR3 bases are TGTGCCAGCAGCCAAGCAAGTAGCGGGAGGACCTTCACAGATACGCAGTATTTT. Translating it yields CASSQASSGRTFTDTQYF.

This clone has a handful of counts. This rearrangement joins TRBV3-1 (or the pseudogene TRBV3-2) to TRBJ1-4, with 11 bases fitting TRBD1. The CDR3 is 21 amino acids. CDR1 and CDR2 (germline): LGHDT, YNNKEL (reference sequence). V was pared by 0 bases and J by 0 bases, with 12 bases of the junction left unmatched. This CDR3 is CASSQDGGDRGLHATNEKLFF. In DNA form, the CDR3 reads TGTGCCAGCAGCCAAGATGGGGGGGACAGGGGGTTACATGCAACTAATGAAAAACTGTTTTTT.

In DNA, the CDR3 is TGTGCCAGCAGCCAATCCAAAAACTATGGCTACACCTTC. It translates to CASSQSKNYGYTF. The chain carries TRBV14 and TRBJ1-2; D is uncertain. This CDR3 is built from 13 residues. Germline V gene lookup returns CDR1 SGHDN and CDR2 FVKESK. The V and J ends lost 2 bases and 2 bases respectively, with 6 bases between them.

This clone was counted a single time. This chain links TRBV7-2 with TRBJ2-7, with a tentative D call TRBD1 (7 bases). The germline V and J ends were trimmed by 1 base and 6 bases, with 16 bases remaining between them. CDR1 SGHTA and CDR2 FQGNSA come from the germline V gene. This CDR3 contains 15 residues. CDR3 in DNA: TGTGCCAGCAGCTTAGGGGCAGGGGGGACCTTCGAGCAGTACTTC. This codes for CASSLGAGGTFEQYF.

Only one count was recorded for this clone. J is TRBJ2-5 and V is TRBV19; TRBD1 is a possible D gene (6 bases). CDR3 size: 15 residues. The germline V gene encodes CDR1 LNHDA and CDR2 SQIVND (reference sequence). The V end lost 0 bases, the J end lost 0 bases, and 8 bases lay between the germline ends. CDR3 amino acids: CASSIEDSNQETQYF. Written as DNA, the CDR3 is TGTGCCAGTAGTATAGAGGACAGTAACCAAGAGACCCAGTACTTC.

In its sample, this clone was seen once. In nucleotides, the CDR3 is TGTGCCAGCAGCTTACGTAGGGGAACTGAAGCTTTCTTT. The encoded protein is CASSLRRGTEAFF. This chain uses TRBV7-3 with TRBJ1-1; a possible D gene is TRBD1 (5 bases). This CDR3 has 13 residues. Trimming took off 2 bases at V and 5 bases at J, with 9 bases between the two ends. Germline lookup yields CDR1 SGHTA and CDR2 FQGTGA.

The chain joins TRBV5-4 to TRBJ1-1; 7 bases line up with TRBD1. Germline V gives CDR1 SGHNT, CDR2 YYREEE (reference sequence). Trimming at V came to 2 bases and at J to 10 bases, leaving 5 bases not matched to a gene. CDR3 length: 12 amino acids. The CDR3: CASSFRDSRAFF. The CDR3, as DNA: TGTGCCAGCAGCTTCCGGGACAGTCGAGCTTTCTTT. Full variable domain (rest looked up from reference TRBV5-4 and TRBJ1-1): ETGVTQSPTHLIKTRGQQVTLRCSSQSGHNTVSWYQQALGQGPQFIFQYYREEENGRGNFPPRFSGLQFPNYSSELNVNALELDDSALYLCASSFRDSRAFFGQGTRLTVV.

DNA of the CDR3: TGTGCCACCTTCCCCCGGGGGGGCGGAAACACCATATATTTT. Amino acids: CATFPRGGGNTIYF. This rearrangement joins TRBV7-8 to TRBJ1-3, with D maybe TRBD1 (6 bases). V gave up 10 bases and J gave up 4 bases, with 17 bases separating them. Germline CDR1 and CDR2: SGHVS and FQNEAQ. CDR3 length equals 14 residues.

This clone appeared once. The chain carries TRBV11-2 and TRBJ2-7; TRBD2 matches 8 bases. Germline CDR1 SGHAT, CDR2 FQNNGV. This CDR3 spans 13 amino acids. The J segment lost 4 bases and the V segment lost 5 bases, leaving 4 bases of the junction unmatched. CDR3 region: CASSRTSRYEQYF. CDR3 nucleotide sequence: TGTGCCAGCAGCCGGACTAGCCGTTACGAGCAGTACTTC.

The genes are TRBV5-5 and TRBJ2-3, with TRBD2 as a possible D gene (5 bases). This CDR3 comprises 15 residues. V gave up 4 bases and J gave up 5 bases, with 17 bases separating them. The germline gives CDR1 SGHKS, CDR2 YYEKEE (reference sequence). CDR3 sequence: CASSQQTTHLDTQYF. The CDR3 DNA follows: TGTGCCAGCAGCCAACAGACTACTCATCTAGATACGCAGTATTTT.

The genes are TRBV29-1 and TRBJ1-6, with TRBD1 matching 7 bases. The CDR3 covers 15 residues. Germline lookup yields CDR1 SQVTM and CDR2 ANQGSEA. J gave up 7 bases and V 7 bases, and 13 bases lay outside the gene matches. The CDR3 region has the DNA TGCAGCGCCCTGCTCGCGGGACAGCAAAATTCACCCCTCCACTTT. Protein: CSALLAGQQNSPLHF.

The chain employs TRBV10-1 and TRBJ2-5, with D perhaps matching TRBD2 (6 bases). The CDR3 covers 14 residues. The V and J ends lost 3 bases and 4 bases respectively, with 12 bases between them. CDR1 is WNHNN and CDR2 is SYGVQD in the germline V gene (reference sequence). This CDR3 reads CASSDRGSPETQYF. The CDR3 DNA reads as TGCGCCAGCAGTGATCGGGGGAGTCCAGAGACCCAGTACTTC.

The genes are TRBV7-3 and TRBJ2-1; 11 bases match TRBD2. Germline values: CDR1 SGHTA, CDR2 FQGTGA. This CDR3 has 16 residues. The V segment lost 5 bases and the J segment 3 bases; nucleotides outside the gene matches: 6. Here the CDR3 reads CASSLTSGALYNEQFF. In DNA form, the CDR3 reads TGTGCCAGCAGCCTGACTAGCGGGGCCCTCTACAATGAGCAGTTCTTC.

This clone was seen a handful of times. This chain links TRBV9 with TRBJ1-1; D possibly corresponds to TRBD1 (6 bases). Germline CDR1 is SGDLS and CDR2 is YYNGEE. V lost 1 base, J lost 4 bases, and 8 bases lay in between. There are 13 residues in the CDR3. CDR3 nucleotides: TGTGCCAGCAGCGTAATAGGGGGCACTGAAGCTTTCTTT. It yields the protein CASSVIGGTEAFF.